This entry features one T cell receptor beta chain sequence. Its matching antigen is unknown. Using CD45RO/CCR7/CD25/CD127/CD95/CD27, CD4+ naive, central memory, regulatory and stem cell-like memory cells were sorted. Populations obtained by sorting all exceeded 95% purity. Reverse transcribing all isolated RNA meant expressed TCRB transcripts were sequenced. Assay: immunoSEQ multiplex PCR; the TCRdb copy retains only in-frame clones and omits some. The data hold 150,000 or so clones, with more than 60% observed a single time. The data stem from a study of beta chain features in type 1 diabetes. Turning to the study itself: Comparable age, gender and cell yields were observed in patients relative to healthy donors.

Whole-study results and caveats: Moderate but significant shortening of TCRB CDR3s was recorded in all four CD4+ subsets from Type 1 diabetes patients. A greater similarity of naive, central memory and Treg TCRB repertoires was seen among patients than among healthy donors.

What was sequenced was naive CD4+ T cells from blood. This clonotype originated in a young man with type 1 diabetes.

CDR3 coding DNA: TGTGCCAGTAGCAAAAACCGGGACATCTCCTACGAGCAGTACTTC. It is translated as CASSKNRDISYEQYF. This sequence joins TRBV19 and TRBJ2-7; maybe TRBD1 (6 bases). V was clipped by 6 bases and J by 0 bases, with 15 bases between them. The CDR3 sequence is 15 residues long. Germline V lookup: CDR1 LNHDA, CDR2 SQIVND (reference sequence).